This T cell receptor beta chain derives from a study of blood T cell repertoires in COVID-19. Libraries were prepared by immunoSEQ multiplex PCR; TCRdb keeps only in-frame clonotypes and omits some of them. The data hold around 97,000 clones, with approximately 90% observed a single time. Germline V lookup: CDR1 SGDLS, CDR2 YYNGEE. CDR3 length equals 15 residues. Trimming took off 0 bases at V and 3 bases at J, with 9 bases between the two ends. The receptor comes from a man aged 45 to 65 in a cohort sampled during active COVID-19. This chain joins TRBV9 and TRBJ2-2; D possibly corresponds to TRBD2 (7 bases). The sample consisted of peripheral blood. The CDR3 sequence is CASSVAGGHTGELFF. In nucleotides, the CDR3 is TGTGCCAGCAGCGTAGCGGGGGGCCACACCGGGGAGCTGTTTTTT.